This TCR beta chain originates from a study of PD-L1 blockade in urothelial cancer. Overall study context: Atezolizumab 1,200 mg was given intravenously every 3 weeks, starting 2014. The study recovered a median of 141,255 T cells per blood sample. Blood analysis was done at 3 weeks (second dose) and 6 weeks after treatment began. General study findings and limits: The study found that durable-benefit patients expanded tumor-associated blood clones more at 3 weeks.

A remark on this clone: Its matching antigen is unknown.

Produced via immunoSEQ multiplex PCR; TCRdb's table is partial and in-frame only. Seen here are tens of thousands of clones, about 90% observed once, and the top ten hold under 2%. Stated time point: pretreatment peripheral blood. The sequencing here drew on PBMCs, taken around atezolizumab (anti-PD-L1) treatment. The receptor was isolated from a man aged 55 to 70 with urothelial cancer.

CDR3 amino acids: CASRRFPGQGTDTQYF. CDR3 sequence (DNA): TGTGCCAGCAGAAGATTTCCGGGACAGGGTACAGATACGCAGTATTTT. The J gene is TRBJ2-3, the V gene TRBV7-2, with TRBD1 matching 9 bases. The CDR3 loop spans 16 amino acids. Germline CDR1 reads SGHTA; CDR2 reads FQGNSA. After removal of 6 bases from V and 3 bases from J, the junction contained 10 bases not matched to a gene. Filled out from reference TRBV7-2 and TRBJ2-3, the complete variable domain reads GAGVSQSPSNKVTEKGKDVELRCDPISGHTALYWYRQSLGQGLEFLIYFQGNSAPDKSGLPSDRFSAERTGGSVSTLTIQRTQQEDSAVYLCASRRFPGQGTDTQYFGPGTRLTVL.